A selection of T cell receptor beta chains follows, all from one sample in a study of blood T cell repertoires in COVID-19. Profiled with immunoSEQ multiplex PCR; TCRdb holds only in-frame clones, not every one. The top ten clones hold 3.2% of a sample with 470,000 or so clones, over 75% of them seen once. Specimen: peripheral blood. The receptors originated from a human donor in a cohort sampled during active COVID-19. The CDR3 runs from the conserved cysteine through the conserved F or W. The D gene is left open where the match is weak. Only some rows state a clone size, as once, few, many or a class for expanded clones.

abundance: -; j_gene: TRBJ2-3; v_gene: TRBV11-3; d_gene: TRBD1; CDR3nt: TGTGCCAGCAGCCGAGGGGGCGCCGCAGATACGCAGTATTTT; CDR3aa: CASSRGGAADTQYF
abundance: -; j_gene: TRBJ1-2; v_gene: TRBV5-1; d_gene: TRBD1; CDR3nt: TGCGCCAGCAGCTTACAGGACAGGGGGGTCTATGGCTACACCTTC; CDR3aa: CASSLQDRGVYGYTF
abundance: -; j_gene: TRBJ2-7; v_gene: TRBV7-9; d_gene: -; CDR3nt: TGTGCCAGCAGCTTTACAGCAACTTCCTACGAGCAGTACTTC; CDR3aa: CASSFTATSYEQYF
abundance: -; j_gene: TRBJ2-7; v_gene: TRBV6-6; d_gene: -; CDR3nt: TGTGCCAGCAGTTACTCCCCCACCTACGAGCAGTACTTC; CDR3aa: CASSYSPTYEQYF
abundance: -; j_gene: TRBJ2-1; v_gene: TRBV7-3; d_gene: TRBD2; CDR3nt: TGTGCCAGCAGCCCCGGACTAGCGGGAGTCACTGAGCAGTTCTTC; CDR3aa: CASSPGLAGVTEQFF
abundance: once; j_gene: TRBJ1-2; v_gene: TRBV5-6; d_gene: -; CDR3nt: TGTGCCAGCAGCCAACCGGAGTATGGCTACACCTTC; CDR3aa: CASSQPEYGYTF
abundance: -; j_gene: TRBJ2-7; v_gene: TRBV30; d_gene: TRBD2; CDR3nt: TGTGCCTGGAGCCGACTAGCGGACTCCTACGAGCAGTACTTC; CDR3aa: CAWSRLADSYEQYF
abundance: -; j_gene: TRBJ1-1; v_gene: TRBV18; d_gene: -; CDR3nt: TGTGCCAGCTCACCAGAACAGGGTTCTAGGACTGAAGCTTTCTTT; CDR3aa: CASSPEQGSRTEAFF
abundance: -; j_gene: TRBJ2-3; v_gene: TRBV4-3; d_gene: TRBD2; CDR3nt: TGCGCCAGCAGCCGAGGACTAGCGGGAGAAAGCACAGATACGCAGTATTTT; CDR3aa: CASSRGLAGESTDTQYF
abundance: once; j_gene: TRBJ2-6; v_gene: TRBV5-4; d_gene: -; CDR3nt: TGTGCCAGCAGCTGGGTTACTAGCCTCCCTGGTGGGGCCAACGTCCTGACTTTC; CDR3aa: CASSWVTSLPGGANVLTF
abundance: -; j_gene: TRBJ1-5; v_gene: TRBV6-2/TRBV6-3; d_gene: TRBD1; CDR3nt: TGTGCCAGCAGCCGACCCCGATATCGAGACAGGGATGCAGGTGGTCCCGATCAGCCCCAGCATTTT; CDR3aa: CASSRPRYRDRDAGGPDQPQHF
abundance: -; j_gene: TRBJ2-7; v_gene: TRBV4-2; d_gene: -; CDR3nt: TGTGCCAGCAGCCAAGGCGGCGGCGAGCAGTACTTC; CDR3aa: CASSQGGGEQYF
abundance: -; j_gene: TRBJ2-2; v_gene: TRBV7-6; d_gene: -; CDR3nt: TGTGCCAGCAGCCTCACACGGGAGCTGTTTTTT; CDR3aa: CASSLTRELFF
abundance: -; j_gene: TRBJ2-3; v_gene: TRBV19; d_gene: -; CDR3nt: TGTGCCAGTAGTATAGGGACTTTCCGGATTGATACGCAGTATTTT; CDR3aa: CASSIGTFRIDTQYF
abundance: -; j_gene: TRBJ2-2; v_gene: TRBV5-1; d_gene: TRBD1; CDR3nt: TGCGCCAGCAGCTTGGGACAGGGGTCCACCGGGGAGCTGTTTTTT; CDR3aa: CASSLGQGSTGELFF
abundance: -; j_gene: TRBJ2-3; v_gene: TRBV7-2; d_gene: -; CDR3nt: TGTGCCAGCAGCCTCAGTCGCACAGATACGCAGTATTTT; CDR3aa: CASSLSRTDTQYF
abundance: -; j_gene: TRBJ1-1; v_gene: TRBV6-5; d_gene: TRBD1; CDR3nt: TGTGCCAGCAGTTATTCGGCAGGGGGAGACACTGAAGCTTTCTTT; CDR3aa: CASSYSAGGDTEAFF
abundance: -; j_gene: TRBJ2-1; v_gene: TRBV4-2; d_gene: -; CDR3nt: TGTGCCAGCAGCCAAGATGCGGGCCAGAGCTCCTACAATGAGCAGTTCTTC; CDR3aa: CASSQDAGQSSYNEQFF
abundance: once; j_gene: TRBJ2-7; v_gene: TRBV14; d_gene: -; CDR3nt: TGTGCCAGCAGCCAAGAGGCGTGGCAGGGGATCTACGAGCAGTACTTC; CDR3aa: CASSQEAWQGIYEQYF
abundance: -; j_gene: TRBJ2-7; v_gene: TRBV18; d_gene: TRBD2; CDR3nt: TGTGCCAGCTCACCTTCTCGGGGGGGCTACGAGCAGTACTTC; CDR3aa: CASSPSRGGYEQYF
abundance: few; j_gene: TRBJ1-2; v_gene: TRBV5-1; d_gene: -; CDR3nt: TGCGCCAGCAGCTTCCAGCGGGGTACGCATGGCTACACCTTC; CDR3aa: CASSFQRGTHGYTF
abundance: -; j_gene: TRBJ1-2; v_gene: TRBV6-5; d_gene: TRBD1; CDR3nt: TGTGCCAGCAGGATGACCCGACAGGGCCACGGCTACACCTTC; CDR3aa: CASRMTRQGHGYTF
abundance: -; j_gene: TRBJ1-2; v_gene: TRBV30; d_gene: -; CDR3nt: TGTGCCTGGAGGTATACCGACACCTTCTACTATGGCTACACCTTC; CDR3aa: CAWRYTDTFYYGYTF
abundance: -; j_gene: TRBJ2-3; v_gene: TRBV20-1; d_gene: -; CDR3nt: TGCAGTGCTAGTTCACCGATAGCGGAGGCCACAGATACGCAGTATTTT; CDR3aa: CSASSPIAEATDTQYF
abundance: once; j_gene: TRBJ2-5; v_gene: TRBV19; d_gene: -; CDR3nt: TGTGCCAGTAGCAGGGGTCATCTACAAGAGACCCAGTACTTC; CDR3aa: CASSRGHLQETQYF
abundance: -; j_gene: TRBJ2-5; v_gene: TRBV7-2; d_gene: -; CDR3nt: TGTGCCAGCAGCTTAGCTGGGGGAGGGGGGATGCGGGAGACCCAGTACTTC; CDR3aa: CASSLAGGGGMRETQYF
abundance: -; j_gene: TRBJ2-3; v_gene: TRBV24-1; d_gene: TRBD2; CDR3nt: TGTGCCACCAGTGACCCGGGACTAGCGGGAAGACATTTT; CDR3aa: CATSDPGLAGRHF
abundance: once; j_gene: TRBJ2-1; v_gene: TRBV29-1; d_gene: -; CDR3nt: TGCAGCGTAGGGGGCGGGATGGTCTACAATGAGCAGTTCTTC; CDR3aa: CSVGGGMVYNEQFF
abundance: -; j_gene: TRBJ2-1; v_gene: TRBV28; d_gene: -; CDR3nt: TGTGCCAGCAGTTTAACGGTACTAATCCCCTACAATGAGCAGTTCTTC; CDR3aa: CASSLTVLIPYNEQFF
abundance: -; j_gene: TRBJ2-5; v_gene: TRBV6-2/TRBV6-3; d_gene: -; CDR3nt: TGTGCCAGCAGCCCTCGGTCGGGGGAGCCTCCCCGAGAGACCCAGTACTTC; CDR3aa: CASSPRSGEPPRETQYF
abundance: -; j_gene: TRBJ2-7; v_gene: TRBV20-1; d_gene: TRBD2; CDR3nt: TGCAGTGCTAGTGGGGTAGCGGGAGTCTACGAGCAGTACTTC; CDR3aa: CSASGVAGVYEQYF
abundance: -; j_gene: TRBJ2-1; v_gene: TRBV5-6; d_gene: -; CDR3nt: TGTGCCAGCAGCTTGGCGGCAGCGGGCAGCTCCTACAATGAGCAGTTCTTC; CDR3aa: CASSLAAAGSSYNEQFF
abundance: -; j_gene: TRBJ1-2; v_gene: TRBV6-1; d_gene: -; CDR3nt: TGTGCCAGCAGTGAGACGGGGAACTATGGCTACACCTTC; CDR3aa: CASSETGNYGYTF
abundance: -; j_gene: TRBJ2-1; v_gene: TRBV19; d_gene: TRBD2; CDR3nt: TGTGCCAGTAGTAAGGGACTAGCGGACGCGTTCTTC; CDR3aa: CASSKGLADAFF
abundance: -; j_gene: TRBJ2-1; v_gene: TRBV7-6; d_gene: -; CDR3nt: TGTGCCAGCAGCTTAACTAGCAGCTCCTACAATGAGCAGTTCTTC; CDR3aa: CASSLTSSSYNEQFF
abundance: -; j_gene: TRBJ1-1; v_gene: TRBV7-9; d_gene: -; CDR3nt: TGTGCCAGCAGCTCTCAGGGGAACACTGAAGCTTTCTTT; CDR3aa: CASSSQGNTEAFF
abundance: -; j_gene: TRBJ2-1; v_gene: TRBV12-5; d_gene: TRBD2; CDR3nt: TGTGCTAGTGGTTTGGTCTGGACTAGCGGAAATGAGCAGTTCTTC; CDR3aa: CASGLVWTSGNEQFF
abundance: -; j_gene: TRBJ2-7; v_gene: TRBV6-5; d_gene: TRBD1; CDR3nt: TGTGCCAGCAGGGTGGGACAGGGGAGGACCGAGCAGTACTTC; CDR3aa: CASRVGQGRTEQYF
abundance: -; j_gene: TRBJ1-5; v_gene: TRBV30; d_gene: TRBD1; CDR3nt: TGTGCCTGGAGAACCGGGACAGGGGGCAATCAGCCCCAGCATTTT; CDR3aa: CAWRTGTGGNQPQHF
abundance: -; j_gene: TRBJ2-5; v_gene: TRBV19; d_gene: TRBD1; CDR3nt: TGTGCCAGTAGCACGACAGGGGACGAGACCCAGTACTTC; CDR3aa: CASSTTGDETQYF
abundance: -; j_gene: TRBJ2-5; v_gene: TRBV7-6; d_gene: TRBD2; CDR3nt: TGTGCCAGCAGCTTAGCAGCTGCGGGAGCGGGAGGAGAGACCCAGTACTTC; CDR3aa: CASSLAAAGAGGETQYF